This TCR beta chain was profiled in a study of identical twins. Study results and limitations: Conclusions rested on cross-sectional statistics rather than following the same donors.

The CDR3 is made up of 15 amino acids. V shed 6 bases, J shed 6 bases, and the junction held 7 bases outside the gene matches. TCRdb reprocessed the 5' RACE reads with MiXCR, giving one entry per CDR3 protein. The sample includes a few hundred thousand distinct CDR3 sequences, approximately 16% of them seen just once. Worth noting for this clonotype: What it binds is not known.

Another study also made use of these data, one on yellow fever vaccine responses in identical twins.

The rearrangement joins TRBV12-3 or TRBV12-4 to TRBJ2-2; 10 bases agree with TRBD1. The sequenced sample consisted of CD4+ T cells sorted from blood. This clonotype was obtained from a woman aged 18 to 35 in good health. The CDR3 bases are TGTGCCAGCAGCCACCGGGACAGGGGTCCCGGGGAGCTGTTTTTT. Protein sequence: CASSHRDRGPGELFF.